This passage covers 29 T cell receptor beta chains from one sample sequenced in a study of blood T cell repertoires in COVID-19. Clones were sequenced by immunoSEQ multiplex PCR, and TCRdb holds only the in-frame ones, with some missing. The sample contains around 59,000 clones, around 88% of which appear only once. Sequences were obtained from peripheral blood. These receptors originate from a man in his sixties with acute or convalescent COVID-19.

This chain uses TRBV7-2 with TRBJ2-1; TRBD2 agrees at 13 bases. The CDR3 is 18 amino acids. J lost 7 bases, V lost 0 bases, and 9 bases had no gene match. The V gene's germline CDR1 is SGHTA and CDR2 FQGNSA. The CDR3 loop reads CASSLALLLAGGSNEQFF. CDR3 bases: TGTGCCAGCAGCTTAGCCCTCTTACTAGCGGGAGGGTCAAATGAGCAGTTCTTC.

The chain links TRBV11-2 to TRBJ2-5; 14 nucleotides agree with TRBD2. There are 17 residues in the CDR3. Germline V gives CDR1 SGHAT, CDR2 FQNNGV. Unmatched junction bases numbered 8, after V lost 4 bases and J lost 4 bases. The CDR3 DNA is TGTGCCAGCAGCTGGCTCGGGACTAGCGGGAGAGGAGAGACCCAGTACTTC. It specifies CASSWLGTSGRGETQYF.

This sequence joins TRBV5-1 and TRBJ1-5; 7 nucleotides match TRBD1. The CDR3 extends over 14 amino acids. After removal of 4 bases from V and 2 bases from J, the junction contained 3 bases not matched to a gene. Germline V lookup: CDR1 SGHRS, CDR2 YFSETQ. In DNA, the CDR3 is TGCGCCAGCAGCCCTGGACAGGGCAATCAGCCCCAGCATTTT. Translation: CASSPGQGNQPQHF.

The chain links TRBV10-3 to TRBJ2-4, with TRBD1 as a possible D gene (6 bases). V was trimmed by 0 bases and J by 4 bases, leaving 7 bases between them. There are 14 residues in the CDR3. From germline, CDR1 is ENHRY and CDR2 SYGVKD. This CDR3 is CAISESGAKNIQYF. CDR3 bases: TGTGCCATCAGTGAGTCGGGGGCGAAAAACATTCAGTACTTC.

The V call is TRBV3-1 (or the pseudogene TRBV3-2), the J call TRBJ1-2; the D gene is possibly TRBD1 (6 bases). V was cut by 4 bases and J by 5 bases, with 17 bases left in between. Germline V CDR1 and CDR2: LGHDT, YNNKEL (reference sequence). This CDR3 spans 15 amino acids. CDR3 amino acids: CASSPRGGLGYGYTF. The DNA of the CDR3 is TGTGCCAGCAGCCCCAGGGGTGGGCTGGGGTATGGCTACACCTTC.

This chain joins TRBV28 and TRBJ1-1; D gene ambiguous. Trimming left V 5 bases short and J 0 bases short, with 16 bases between. Germline loops: CDR1 MDHEN, CDR2 SYDVKM. The CDR3 totals 16 residues. In DNA form, the CDR3 reads TGTGCCAGCAGTCGGAGTGGCAGGACTATGAACACTGAAGCTTTCTTT. It encodes CASSRSGRTMNTEAFF.

The chain is built from TRBV9 and TRBJ1-3, with D uncertain. This CDR3 is built from 12 residues. Between the trimmed V and J ends, which lost 5 bases and 0 bases, there was a span of 3 bases. From germline, CDR1 is SGDLS and CDR2 YYNGEE. DNA of the CDR3: TGTGCCAGCAGGAGCTCTGGAAACACCATATATTTT. As protein: CASRSSGNTIYF.

The chain joins TRBV7-3 to TRBJ1-2, with 10 positions matching TRBD1. Per germline, CDR1 SGHTA and CDR2 FQGTGA. The CDR3 runs to 17 residues. V dropped 1 base and J dropped 3; count of bases not matched to a gene: 8. DNA of the CDR3: TGTGCCAGCAGCTTAATATTTGGGACAGGGGTCCACTATGGCTACACCTTC. Residues: CASSLIFGTGVHYGYTF.

The rearrangement links TRBV4-1 to TRBJ2-1, with 11 bases identical to TRBD2. V shed 1 base and J 2 bases; nucleotides not matched to a gene: 1. This CDR3 is built from 16 residues. The germline gives CDR1 MGHRA, CDR2 YSYEKL. CDR3 amino acids: CASSQGLAGPYNEQFF. CDR3 sequence (DNA): TGCGCCAGCAGCCAAGGACTAGCGGGGCCCTACAATGAGCAGTTCTTC.

The V gene is TRBV11-2, the J gene TRBJ1-2; no firm D call. Germline V gene sequence: CDR1 SGHAT, CDR2 FQNNGV. The CDR3 is 15 amino acids. Trimming cost V 7 bases and J 4 bases, with 19 bases left between them. This CDR3 is CASTATTGSLYGYTF. The DNA of the CDR3 is TGTGCCAGCACCGCCACCACCGGGTCCCTCTATGGCTACACCTTC. The full variable domain, its missing parts supplied by reference TRBV11-2 and TRBJ1-2, is EAGVAQSPRYKIIEKRQSVAFWCNPISGHATLYWYQQILGQGPKLLIQFQNNGVVDDSQLPKDRFSAERLKGVDSTLKIQPAKLEDSAVYLCASTATTGSLYGYTFGSGTRLTVV.

V usage is TRBV3-1 (or the pseudogene TRBV3-2) and J usage is TRBJ1-2; TRBD1 aligns across 8 bases. Germline values: CDR1 LGHDT, CDR2 YNNKEL (reference sequence). Unmatched junction bases numbered 7, after V lost 2 bases and J lost 5 bases. This CDR3 region has 15 residues. CDR3 nucleotide sequence: TGTGCCAGCAGCCAACGACAGGGGTTAGGGTATGGCTACACCTTC. Translation: CASSQRQGLGYGYTF.

The genes are TRBV7-8 and TRBJ2-7, with 10 nucleotides matching TRBD1. V gave up 5 bases and J gave up 3 bases; unmatched junction bases: 10. CDR3 length: 16 amino acids. CDR1 is SGHVS, CDR2 FQNEAQ, per germline. The CDR3 region has the DNA TGTGCCAGCAGCCCCCGGACAGGGGGGTCCCTCTACGAGCAGTACTTC. This encodes CASSPRTGGSLYEQYF.

This chain connects TRBV15 to TRBJ1-4, with 9 bases aligning to TRBD1. This CDR3 has 13 amino acids. CDR1 LNHNV and CDR2 YYDKDF come from the germline V gene (reference sequence). The junction had 9 bases not matched to a gene; V was cut back by 11 bases and J by 8 bases. The CDR3 protein is CASHGTGTEKLFF. CDR3 nucleotides: TGTGCCTCCCACGGGACAGGGACGGAAAAACTGTTTTTT.

The chain is built from TRBV2 and TRBJ1-5; D remains ambiguous. This CDR3 spans 16 amino acids. Germline lookup yields CDR1 SNHLY and CDR2 FYNNEI. The ends were cut back, 2 bases at V and 4 bases at J, with 15 bases in the middle. The chain's CDR3 is CASSERSGRLNQPQHF. The CDR3 DNA follows: TGTGCCAGCAGTGAACGGTCCGGGAGGCTTAATCAGCCCCAGCATTTT.

The rearrangement links TRBV5-1 to TRBJ1-1, with 7 bases matching TRBD1. The V gene end was trimmed by 4 bases and the J gene end by 4 bases; junction bases not matched to a gene: 4. The V gene's germline CDR1 is SGHRS and CDR2 YFSETQ. The CDR3 covers 13 residues. The CDR3 DNA sequence: TGCGCCAGCAGCCCCTCAGGGGGCACTGAAGCTTTCTTT. This sequence encodes CASSPSGGTEAFF. Based on the CDR3 plus reference TRBV5-1 and TRBJ1-1, the full variable domain is KAGVTQTPRYLIKTRGQQVTLSCSPISGHRSVSWYQQTPGQGLQFLFEYFSETQRNKGNFPGRFSGRQFSNSRSEMNVSTLELGDSALYLCASSPSGGTEAFFGQGTRLTVV.

This clone was seen a single time. The V gene is TRBV30, the J gene TRBJ2-7; TRBD1 matches at 9 bases. Germline CDR1 reads GTSNPN; CDR2 reads SVGIG (reference sequence). The CDR3 runs 14 residues. J gave up 0 bases and V 3 bases, and 3 bases lay outside the gene matches. CDR3 in amino acids: CAWRRDRASYEQYF. CDR3 DNA sequence: TGTGCCTGGAGACGGGACAGGGCCTCCTACGAGCAGTACTTC.

The V call is TRBV24-1, the J call TRBJ1-5; TRBD1 aligns across 7 bases. The V gene end was trimmed by 3 bases and the J gene end by 10 bases; junction bases not matched to a gene: 11. Germline CDR1 KGHDR, CDR2 SFDVKD. The CDR3 extends over 15 amino acids. For the CDR3, the DNA is TGTGCCACCAGTGATCCGACATGTCCAGGGGGTCCCCAGCATTTT. Its translation is CATSDPTCPGGPQHF.

This chain joins TRBV27 and TRBJ2-4; 9 bases align to TRBD2. V gave up 4 bases and J gave up 1 base; unmatched junction bases: 8. CDR3 length equals 17 residues. Germline values: CDR1 MNHEY, CDR2 SMNVEV (reference sequence). For the CDR3, the DNA is TGTGCCAGCAGTTCGCGGGGGGGACAATTGGCCAAAAACATTCAGTACTTC. This sequence encodes CASSSRGGQLAKNIQYF.

CDR3 amino acids: CAWSRLGQGSSPLHF. The CDR3 nucleotides read TGTGCCTGGAGTCGGTTGGGCCAGGGCAGTTCACCCCTCCACTTT. The chain combines TRBV30 with TRBJ1-6; D might be TRBD1 (5 bases). Trimming stripped 2 bases from V and 9 bases from J, with 17 bases between. In germline, CDR1 is GTSNPN, CDR2 SVGIG (reference sequence). CDR3 length: 15 residues.

This rearrangement joins TRBV2 to TRBJ2-3, with 10 bases lining up with TRBD2. CDR1 is SNHLY, CDR2 FYNNEI, per germline. Trimming took 6 bases from V and 6 from J; bases not matched to a gene: 15. There are 17 residues in the CDR3. The DNA for the CDR3 is TGTGCCAGCAGCCAATACGACCTAGCGGGAGCTAAGGATACGCAGTATTTT. Protein sequence: CASSQYDLAGAKDTQYF. The variable domain in full, completed from reference TRBV2 and TRBJ2-3, reads EPEVTQTPSHQVTQMGQEVILRCVPISNHLYFYWYRQILGQKVEFLVSFYNNEISEKSEIFDDQFSVERPDGSNFTLKIRSTKLEDSAMYFCASSQYDLAGAKDTQYFGPGTRLTVL.

The chain joins TRBV4-1 to TRBJ1-1; 11 bases align to TRBD1. V trimming: 4 bases; J trimming: 4 bases; junction bases outside the gene matches: 2. Looked up from germline, CDR1 is MGHRA and CDR2 is YSYEKL. This CDR3 contains 14 residues. CDR3 nucleotide sequence: TGCGCCAGCAGCCCCGGACAGGGGGCCACTGAAGCTTTCTTT. This sequence encodes CASSPGQGATEAFF.

CDR3 DNA: TGTGCCAGTAGTTTTAGCGGGACCGGCGCAGATACGCAGTATTTT. This gives the protein CASSFSGTGADTQYF. This sequence joins TRBV19 and TRBJ2-3; 8 bases line up with TRBD2. CDR3 length: 15 amino acids. The germline V gene encodes CDR1 LNHDA and CDR2 SQIVND (reference sequence). The V and J ends lost 5 bases and 4 bases, in that order; junction bases with no gene match: 8.

The rearrangement links TRBV28 to TRBJ2-5; TRBD1 aligns across 12 bases. The CDR3 length is 14 residues. With 4 bases clipped from V and 5 bases from J, the junction kept 2 bases outside the gene matches. In germline, CDR1 is MDHEN, CDR2 SYDVKM. The CDR3 sequence: CASSWDRGRETQYF. The DNA for the CDR3 is TGTGCCAGCAGTTGGGACAGGGGGCGTGAGACCCAGTACTTC.

The V and J genes are TRBV29-1 and TRBJ2-5; maybe TRBD2 (6 bases). CDR3 length equals 15 residues. Per germline, CDR1 SQVTM and CDR2 ANQGSEA. V was clipped by 1 base and J by 5 bases, with 17 bases between them. Here the CDR3 reads CSVEVEEGNWETQYF. The CDR3 DNA reads as TGCAGCGTTGAAGTGGAGGAGGGGAATTGGGAGACCCAGTACTTC.

This clone was observed a handful of times. V gene TRBV5-1 combines with J gene TRBJ2-3; TRBD2 agrees at 7 bases. Germline V gene sequence: CDR1 SGHRS, CDR2 YFSETQ. CDR3 length: 16 amino acids. V shed 4 bases and J 0 bases; nucleotides not matched to a gene: 8. The CDR3 DNA sequence: TGCGCCAGCAGCCTCACTAGCGCCTCTAGCACAGATACGCAGTATTTT. Its translation is CASSLTSASSTDTQYF.

This clone appeared once. The V gene is TRBV19, the J gene TRBJ2-5, with TRBD2 as a possible D gene (6 bases). The V and J ends lost 5 bases and 4 bases respectively, with 8 bases between them. The CDR3 is made up of 12 amino acids. CDR1 and CDR2 (germline): LNHDA, SQIVND (reference sequence). CDR3: CASSVGGETQYF. The DNA of the CDR3 is TGTGCCAGTAGTGTGGGAGGAGAGACCCAGTACTTC.

This rearrangement joins TRBV7-3 to TRBJ2-3; 9 nucleotides align to TRBD2. The CDR3 runs to 16 residues. J gave up 0 bases and V 3 bases, and 4 bases lay outside the gene matches. Germline V CDR1 and CDR2: SGHTA, FQGTGA. The CDR3 reads CASSFGLARSTDTQYF. DNA of the CDR3: TGTGCCAGCAGCTTCGGACTAGCGCGTAGCACAGATACGCAGTATTTT. The complete variable domain, with remaining parts taken from reference TRBV7-3 and TRBJ2-3, reads GAGVSQTPSNKVTEKGKYVELRCDPISGHTALYWYRQSLGQGPEFLIYFQGTGAADDSGLPNDRFFAVRPEGSVSTLKIQRTERGDSAVYLCASSFGLARSTDTQYFGPGTRLTVL.

The chain is built from TRBV5-1 and TRBJ2-1, with 7 bases aligning to TRBD2. The germline CDR1 and CDR2 sequences are SGHRS and YFSETQ. V was pared by 5 bases and J by 8 bases, with 13 bases of the junction left unmatched. This CDR3 has 15 residues. The CDR3 loop reads CASRTRTSGGDEQFF. DNA for the CDR3: TGCGCCAGCAGAACCCGGACCTCGGGAGGCGATGAGCAGTTCTTC.

The chain employs TRBV14 and TRBJ2-7; TRBD1 matches 10 bases. The CDR3 is 15 amino acids. The germline CDR1 and CDR2 sequences are SGHDN and FVKESK. V lost 3 bases, J lost 5 bases, and 7 bases stayed unmatched. DNA for the CDR3: TGTGCCAGCAGCCATCTTGGACAGGGGGGGAACGAGCAGTACTTC. Translation gives CASSHLGQGGNEQYF.